The count of the clone carrying this T cell receptor (beta chain) is one. The data stem from a study of blood T cell repertoires in COVID-19. Study-wide background: Sites in the United States, Italy and Spain provided acute and convalescent COVID-19 samples. The analysed material was cDNA or gDNA that came from T cells, B-cell-depleted T cells, or PBMCs.

Looked up from germline, CDR1 is LNHDA and CDR2 is SQIVND (reference sequence). The junction had 5 bases not matched to a gene; V was cut back by 0 bases and J by 2 bases. This CDR3 spans 17 amino acids. Original handling: Nucleated cell counts were estimated from reference gene primer amplification. The repertoire was sequenced with immunoSEQ multiplex PCR; TCRdb's copy has only in-frame clones and lacks some. The DNA gave D and trimming, while V, J and clone size come from that table. The sample includes 150,000 to 200,000 clones, roughly four fifths of them seen just once. The chain combines TRBV19 with TRBJ2-5; 11 nucleotides agree with TRBD2. Sequenced material: peripheral blood. The receptor was derived from a woman over 75 with acute or convalescent COVID-19. The CDR3: CASSIDVAGGPQETQYF. CDR3 in DNA: TGTGCCAGTAGTATAGATGTAGCGGGAGGGCCTCAAGAGACCCAGTACTTC.